The 27 T cell receptor beta chains presented below share a single source sample, sequenced in a study of human T cells and chemical hapten exposure. TCRdb processed the RACE reads anew with MiXCR; each CDR3 protein has one entry. The table has around 300,000 distinct CDR3 sequences, around 7% seen once. As for time point: patch test 1, 2 weeks after DPC sensitization. Treatment noted: therapeutic diphenylcyclopropenone sensitization with weekly scalp DPC. The source was whole blood, collected in connection with sensitization to the hapten diphenylcyclopropenone (DPC). The receptor set was obtained from a woman aged 18-30 years with alopecia areata. Some clones in this sample may be carry-over from other donors' samples.

In its sample, this clonotype was seen a few times. The chain joins TRBV20-1 to TRBJ2-3; 8 nucleotides match TRBD2. V lost 0 bases, J lost 2 bases, and 4 bases stayed unmatched. Germline values: CDR1 DFQATT, CDR2 SNEGSKA (reference sequence). This CDR3 comprises 15 residues. The CDR3 region has the DNA TGCAGTGCTAGAGATAGCGGGGAGTACACAGATACGCAGTATTTT. Its protein is CSARDSGEYTDTQYF.

This clonotype has a handful of counts. The gene calls are TRBV27 and TRBJ2-1, with unresolved D. There are 13 residues in the CDR3. Germline assignment: CDR1 MNHEY and CDR2 SMNVEV (reference sequence). V lost 3 bases and J 0 bases, leaving 3 bases between the germline ends. The CDR3 DNA follows: TGTGCCAGCAGTTTGCCCTCCTACAATGAGCAGTTCTTC. It yields the protein CASSLPSYNEQFF.

This clonotype was recorded a few times. J is TRBJ2-5 and V is TRBV6-6; 9 nucleotides line up with TRBD2. Germline V gene lookup returns CDR1 MNHNY and CDR2 SVGAGI (reference sequence). The trim removed 6 bases at V and 0 bases at J, leaving 5 bases unmatched. This CDR3 spans 15 amino acids. The CDR3 is CASRVSGGYQETQYF. The CDR3 nucleotides are TGTGCCAGCAGGGTTAGCGGGGGCTACCAAGAGACCCAGTACTTC.

This clonotype showed up many times. A junction end diverges from the germline sequence, so it may reflect a read error. The V gene is TRBV7-2, the J gene TRBJ2-5, with D perhaps TRBD1 (6 bases). Germline V lookup: CDR1 SGHTA, CDR2 FQGNSA. This CDR3 comprises 12 residues. For the CDR3, the DNA is TGTGCCAGCAGCTTAATTGATGGGGACATACACTTC. It codes for CASSLIDGDIHF. Full variable domain (rest looked up from reference TRBV7-2 and TRBJ2-5): GAGVSQSPSNKVTEKGKDVELRCDPISGHTALYWYRQSLGQGLEFLIYFQGNSAPDKSGLPSDRFSAERTGGSVSTLTIQRTQQEDSAVYLCASSLIDGDIHFGPGTRLLVL.

Ten or more counts support this clonotype. This chain joins TRBV11-3 and TRBJ2-7; maybe TRBD2 (6 bases). There are 13 residues in the CDR3. The V gene lost 5 bases and the J gene lost 7 bases, with 15 bases spanning the gap. Per germline, CDR1 SGHNT and CDR2 YENEEA. CDR3 in DNA: TGTGCCAGCAGCGTAAATGCGGGGTGGGAGCAGTACTTC. Its protein is CASSVNAGWEQYF.

This clonotype was counted between two and nine times. J is TRBJ2-1 and V is TRBV4-1, with D maybe TRBD1 (5 bases). Trimming shortened V by 0 bases and J by 3 bases, and 21 bases separated the two germline ends. Germline CDR1 reads MGHRA; CDR2 reads YSYEKL. CDR3 length: 19 amino acids. The CDR3 bases are TGCGCCAGCAGCCAAGATCAGAACAGGCCGATACATTACTACAATGAGCAGTTCTTC. Translating it yields CASSQDQNRPIHYYNEQFF.

V gene TRBV3-1 combines with J gene TRBJ2-7; 9 bases match TRBD2. This CDR3 region has 17 residues. V shed 3 bases, J shed 6 bases, and the junction held 15 bases outside the gene matches. Germline V gene sequence: CDR1 LGHDT, CDR2 YNNKEL (reference sequence). CDR3 in DNA: TGTGCCAGCAGCCATGCTAGCGGGGTGCAGCAACCGCTCGAGCAGTACTTC. It translates to CASSHASGVQQPLEQYF.

This clonotype was recorded a few times. The chain joins TRBV9 to TRBJ2-3, with a weak D call TRBD2 (6 bases). V lost 9 bases, J lost 3 bases, and 17 bases lay in between. The CDR3 spans 14 residues. Germline CDR1 and CDR2: SGDLS and YYNGEE. In DNA, the CDR3 is TGTGCCACCTCACTAGGGGCGGGAACAGATACGCAGTATTTT. Its translation: CATSLGAGTDTQYF.

This clonotype was detected many times. In DNA form, the CDR3 reads TGTGCCAGCAGCTTAGGGTGGGATACGCAGTATTTT. This sequence encodes CASSLGWDTQYF. The chain recombines TRBV7-3 with TRBJ2-3; no firm D call. In germline, CDR1 is SGHTA, CDR2 FQGTGA. V was cut by 2 bases and J by 6 bases, with 6 bases left in between. There are 12 residues in the CDR3.

This clonotype was counted only a few times. V is TRBV5-1 and J is TRBJ1-2; 8 bases match TRBD1. With V trimmed by 4 bases and J by 4 bases, 9 bases remained unmatched. Germline V gives CDR1 SGHRS, CDR2 YFSETQ. This CDR3 is built from 15 residues. The CDR3 here is CASSPGQGLGYGYTF. The CDR3, as DNA: TGCGCCAGCAGCCCCGGACAGGGTTTGGGCTATGGCTACACCTTC. The whole variable domain, filled in from reference TRBV5-1 and TRBJ1-2, reads KAGVTQTPRYLIKTRGQQVTLSCSPISGHRSVSWYQQTPGQGLQFLFEYFSETQRNKGNFPGRFSGRQFSNSRSEMNVSTLELGDSALYLCASSPGQGLGYGYTFGSGTRLTVV.

The rearrangement links TRBV12-3 or TRBV12-4 to TRBJ2-6, with D perhaps TRBD2 (6 bases). V was trimmed by 3 bases and J by 0 bases, leaving 15 bases between them. The CDR3 length is 18 residues. The CDR3 nucleotides are TGTGCCAGCAGTTTCTTTCGGGGGACCGTCTCTGGGGCCAACGTCCTGACTTTC. Protein sequence: CASSFFRGTVSGANVLTF.

This clonotype was observed a few times. Written as DNA, the CDR3 is TGTGCCAGCAGCTTAGCAGTAAGGCAGATTGGTAAAAACATTCAGTACTTC. Translation: CASSLAVRQIGKNIQYF. The V call is TRBV7-2, the J call TRBJ2-4, with D unclear. The ends were cut back, 0 bases at V and 4 bases at J, with 16 bases in the middle. The CDR3 runs to 17 residues. In germline, CDR1 is SGHTA, CDR2 FQGNSA.

Ten or more counts support this clonotype. The chain combines TRBV7-6 with TRBJ2-1; D perhaps matches TRBD2 (5 bases). V dropped 1 base and J dropped 0 bases, with 10 bases sitting between them. Per germline, CDR1 SGHVS and CDR2 FNYEAQ. This CDR3 contains 16 residues. The chain's CDR3 is CASSLEAENSYNEQFF. CDR3 DNA sequence: TGTGCCAGCAGCTTAGAAGCGGAAAACTCCTACAATGAGCAGTTCTTC.

The chain employs TRBV10-3 and TRBJ2-3; 14 bases align to TRBD2. The CDR3 covers 18 residues. V lost 4 bases to trimming and J lost 2 bases; unmatched junction nucleotides: 8. The V gene's germline CDR1 is ENHRY and CDR2 SYGVKD. The CDR3 loop reads CAISAPGLAGAITDTQYF. In nucleotides, the CDR3 is TGTGCCATCAGTGCTCCGGGACTAGCGGGGGCCATCACAGATACGCAGTATTTT.

This clonotype was seen more than once but under ten times. The genes are TRBV20-1 and TRBJ2-7, with D perhaps matching TRBD1 (5 bases). Germline CDR1 reads DFQATT; CDR2 reads SNEGSKA (reference sequence). V was shortened by 6 bases and J by 3 bases, with 18 bases between the two germline ends. CDR3 length: 14 residues. The CDR3 protein is CSAPKTVGVYEQYF. The CDR3 DNA reads TGCAGTGCGCCTAAGACAGTGGGCGTCTACGAGCAGTACTTC.

The table lists this clonotype with many counts. This sequence joins TRBV4-3 and TRBJ2-3; TRBD2 aligns across 15 bases. Trimming at V came to 0 bases and at J to 5 bases, leaving 15 bases not matched to a gene. Germline V gene data show CDR1 as LGHNA and CDR2 as YSLEER. The CDR3 totals 21 residues. CDR3 bases: TGCGCCAGCAGCCAAGATCGGCCGAGTGGGACTAGCGGGGGGCGGGGAGATACGCAGTATTTT. Amino acids: CASSQDRPSGTSGGRGDTQYF.

This clonotype was counted ten times or more. The rearrangement uses TRBV18 and TRBJ2-6; 9 bases fit TRBD1. Losses at the gene ends were 2 bases for V and 2 bases for J; bases not matched to a gene: 4. CDR3 length equals 17 residues. CDR1 is KGHSH and CDR2 is LQKENI in the germline V gene. Written as DNA, the CDR3 is TGTGCCAGCTCACCATCCAGGACAGGGGCTGGGGCCAACGTCCTGACTTTC. The encoded protein is CASSPSRTGAGANVLTF.

This clonotype has a handful of counts. This sequence joins TRBV2 and TRBJ1-1, with D perhaps TRBD1 (5 bases). The CDR3 extends over 14 amino acids. Trimming shortened V by 8 bases and J by 5 bases, and 18 bases separated the two germline ends. Looked up from germline, CDR1 is SNHLY and CDR2 is FYNNEI. The CDR3 coding sequence is TGTGCCAGCGGGGAGGGGCCGAGCGATACTGAAGCTTTCTTT. Encoded protein: CASGEGPSDTEAFF.

This clonotype has more than one count but fewer than ten. The rearrangement uses TRBV2 and TRBJ2-6, with D possibly TRBD1 on 6 matching bases. Trimming cost V 6 bases and J 1 base, with 13 bases left between them. The CDR3 is 16 amino acids. Germline-derived CDR1 and CDR2 are SNHLY and FYNNEI. As DNA, the CDR3 is TGTGCCAGCAGAGGCCAGGGGCTATCTGGGGCCAACGTCCTGACTTTC. Translated, it gives CASRGQGLSGANVLTF.

The chain couples TRBV6-2 or TRBV6-3 to TRBJ2-3, with D perhaps given as TRBD1 or TRBD2 (5 bases each). Trimming shortened V by 4 bases and J by 3 bases, and 14 bases separated the two germline ends. The CDR3 has 15 residues. Germline values: CDR1 MNHEY, CDR2 SVGEGT. The CDR3 DNA reads as TGTGCCAGCAGTTGGGGGACGGATGAAACAGATACGCAGTATTTT. Translation: CASSWGTDETDTQYF.

This clonotype was counted many times. The genes are TRBV23-1 and TRBJ1-1, with 9 bases lining up with TRBD1. TRBV23-1 is an ORF, and what it does is uncertain. V gave up 0 bases and J gave up 5 bases; unmatched junction bases: 4. The CDR3 extends over 15 amino acids. The CDR3 loop reads CASSQSDRGKTEAFF. DNA of the CDR3: TGCGCCAGCAGTCAATCGGACAGGGGAAAGACTGAAGCTTTCTTT.

The gene calls are TRBV6-2 or TRBV6-3 and TRBJ2-3; D gene ambiguous. CDR1 and CDR2 (germline): MNHEY, SVGEGT. V was clipped by 2 bases and J by 10 bases, with 19 bases between them. This CDR3 comprises 15 residues. The DNA of the CDR3 is TGTGCCAGCAGTTACAGTACCGATTCTCCCTCGGCGCAGTATTTT. Translating it yields CASSYSTDSPSAQYF.

This clonotype was detected a few times. The chain uses TRBV18 and TRBJ1-1; the D is unclear. Trimming took 5 bases from V and 0 from J, leaving 16 bases between them. Germline CDR1 reads KGHSH; CDR2 reads LQKENI. This CDR3 has 16 residues. The chain's CDR3 is CASSLHRVGMNTEAFF. The CDR3 region has the DNA TGTGCCAGCTCATTACACCGGGTCGGAATGAACACTGAAGCTTTCTTT.

This clonotype came up a few times. The chain uses TRBV20-1 and TRBJ1-1, with 8 bases identical to TRBD1. With V trimmed by 6 bases and J by 3 bases, 15 bases remained unmatched. This CDR3 region has 16 residues. Germline CDR1 reads DFQATT; CDR2 reads SNEGSKA (reference sequence). CDR3 coding DNA: TGCAGTGCCGACGGGGGACAGGTCTTTTGGGACACTGAAGCTTTCTTT. Residues: CSADGGQVFWDTEAFF.

The chain carries TRBV4-2 and TRBJ1-4; 7 nucleotides align to TRBD1. The germline gives CDR1 LGHNA, CDR2 YNFKEQ. CDR3 length: 16 residues. V lost 8 bases and J lost 5; bases outside the gene matches: 14. The DNA for the CDR3 is TGTGCCAGCCAAGATGGGGACGCAGGGGGGAATGAAAAACTGTTTTTT. It is translated as CASQDGDAGGNEKLFF.

Many counts were recorded for this clonotype. The rearrangement links TRBV6-2 or TRBV6-3 to TRBJ2-1, with D unresolved. This CDR3 comprises 11 residues. V shed 0 bases and J shed 12 bases, with 6 bases lying between them. Germline CDR1 reads MNHEY; CDR2 reads SVGEGT. The CDR3 protein is CASSYSEVQFF. DNA of the CDR3: TGTGCCAGCAGTTACTCAGAAGTGCAGTTCTTC.

The chain combines TRBV3-1 with TRBJ1-1; a weak D match, TRBD1 (6 bases). Germline assignment: CDR1 LGHDT and CDR2 YNNKEL (reference sequence). The CDR3 is made up of 14 amino acids. Trimming took off 1 base at V and 4 bases at J, with 10 bases between the two ends. CDR3 residues: CASSQAGGGTEAFF. The CDR3 coding sequence is TGTGCCAGCAGCCAAGCCGGAGGGGGCACTGAAGCTTTCTTT. Complete variable domain (other parts from reference TRBV3-1 and TRBJ1-1): DTAVSQTPKYLVTQMGNDKSIKCEQNLGHDTMYWYKQDSKKFLKIMFSYNNKELIINETVPNRFSPKSPDKAHLNLHINSLELGDSAVYFCASSQAGGGTEAFFGQGTRLTVV.